In its sample, the clone carrying this T cell receptor beta chain was seen many times. Its cognate antigen is unknown. These data come from a study of T-cell reconstitution after alpha-beta-depleted transplantation in children. Broader study findings: Surviving thymic progenitors and recipient T cells were the source of high TCRbeta diversity at day 60 in some patients. The authors attributed T-cell counts and diversity one year after transplant mostly to newly produced T cells. Expanded graft clones numbering several hundred reportedly gave rise to alpha-beta T cells about two months after transplant.

TCRbeta library construction was performed incorporating unique molecular identifiers. MiXCR, run by TCRdb on the PCR reads, gives a single entry per CDR3 protein. The data hold hundreds of thousands of distinct CDR3 sequences, with 10% to 15% observed a single time. The CDR3 consists of 14 residues. V was clipped by 6 bases and J by 10 bases; unmatched bases: 11. Germline V gene sequence: CDR1 MDHEN, CDR2 SYDVKM. The source was PBMCs, mostly from graft donor cells, collected 360 days after TCRalphabeta/CD19-depleted stem cell transplant. The clonotype originates from a male patient younger than 18 who had a stem cell transplant for acute myeloid leukemia, so the T cells may come from the graft donor. This chain uses TRBV28 with TRBJ1-5; TRBD1 agrees at 8 bases. The CDR3 sequence is CASSPPGGRGPQHF. In DNA, the CDR3 is TGTGCCAGCAGCCCTCCAGGGGGCAGAGGTCCCCAGCATTTT.